This T cell receptor beta chain is drawn from a study of blood T cell repertoires in COVID-19. Turning to the study itself: Sources were T cells, B-cell-depleted T cells, or PBMCs; the material itself was cDNA or gDNA.

V gave up 5 bases and J gave up 4 bases, with 11 bases separating them. The CDR3 has 13 amino acids. Per the authors' pipeline: Using reference gene primer amplification, nucleated cell counts were estimated. The protocol was immunoSEQ multiplex PCR, while the TCRdb copy is restricted to in-frame clones and leaves out a portion. The V and J calls and clone size come from that table; D and trimming were worked out from the DNA. The data show approximately 390,000 clones, approximately 86% seen once. Cohort placement rested on clinical history that participants reported themselves. The material sequenced was PBMCs or T cells enriched from blood (not recorded which). The receptor was isolated from a woman in her thirties or forties with acute COVID-19. The chain recombines TRBV12-3 or TRBV12-4 with TRBJ1-2; unclear D gene. CDR3 in amino acids: CASSPGKGYGYTF. The CDR3 DNA reads as TGTGCCAGCAGTCCGGGGAAGGGCTATGGCTACACCTTC.